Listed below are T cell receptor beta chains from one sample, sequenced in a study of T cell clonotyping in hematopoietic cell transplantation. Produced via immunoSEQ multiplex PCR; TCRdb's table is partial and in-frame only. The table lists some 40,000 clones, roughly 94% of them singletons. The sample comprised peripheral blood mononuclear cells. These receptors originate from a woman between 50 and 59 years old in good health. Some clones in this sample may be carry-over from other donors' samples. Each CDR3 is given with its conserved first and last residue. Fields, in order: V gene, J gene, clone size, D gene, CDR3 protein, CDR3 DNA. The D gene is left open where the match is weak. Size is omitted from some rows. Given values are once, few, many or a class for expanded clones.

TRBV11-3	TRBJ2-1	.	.	CASSLGLEGEEQFF	TGTGCCAGCAGCTTAGGATTAGAGGGGGAAGAGCAGTTCTTC
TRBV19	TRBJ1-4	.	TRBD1	CASSMTQGAREKLFF	TGTGCCAGTAGTATGACCCAGGGGGCGCGGGAAAAACTGTTTTTT
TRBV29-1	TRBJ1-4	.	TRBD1	CSAGQDNEKLFF	TGCAGCGCCGGACAGGATAATGAAAAACTGTTTTTT
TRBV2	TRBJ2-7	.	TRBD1	CASTPGQGLLHYEQYF	TGTGCCAGCACCCCGGGACAGGGCTTATTACACTACGAGCAGTACTTC
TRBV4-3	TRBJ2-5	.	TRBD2	CASSQGTSVGTQYF	TGCGCCAGCAGCCAAGGGACTAGCGTGGGGACCCAGTACTTC
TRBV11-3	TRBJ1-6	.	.	CASSLIGFSSPLHF	TGTGCCAGCAGCTTAATAGGGTTCAGTTCACCCCTCCACTTT
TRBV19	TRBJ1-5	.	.	CASSLRRGYQPQHF	TGTGCCAGTAGTCTACGGAGGGGGTACCAGCCCCAGCATTTT
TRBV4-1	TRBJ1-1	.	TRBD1	CASSQYSPGQGAIPAPIPFF	TGCGCCAGCAGCCAATATTCCCCGGGACAGGGGGCCATCCCTGCCCCTATCCCTTTCTTT
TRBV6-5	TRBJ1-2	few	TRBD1	CASSPHGQGNYGYTF	TGTGCCAGCAGTCCACACGGACAGGGTAACTATGGCTACACCTTC
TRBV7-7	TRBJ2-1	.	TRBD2	CASSLGLAGEEQFF	TGTGCCAGCAGCTTGGGGCTAGCGGGGGAGGAGCAGTTCTTC
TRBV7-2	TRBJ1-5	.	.	CASSFWTDSNQPQHF	TGTGCCAGCAGCTTTTGGACAGATAGCAATCAGCCCCAGCATTTT
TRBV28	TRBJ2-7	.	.	CASSFRDLSYEQYF	TGTGCCAGCAGTTTCCGGGACTTATCCTACGAGCAGTACTTC
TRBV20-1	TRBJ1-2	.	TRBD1	CSAQGAGGYTF	TGCAGTGCTCAGGGGGCGGGAGGCTACACCTTC
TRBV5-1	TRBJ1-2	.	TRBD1	CASSPGTAANYGYTF	TGCGCCAGCAGCCCCGGGACAGCAGCTAACTATGGCTACACCTTC
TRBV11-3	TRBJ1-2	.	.	CASSQGDGYGYTF	TGTGCCAGCAGCCAAGGGGATGGGTATGGCTACACCTTC
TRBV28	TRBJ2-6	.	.	CASSPQAPGANVLTF	TGTGCCAGCAGTCCCCAGGCCCCTGGGGCCAACGTCCTGACTTTC
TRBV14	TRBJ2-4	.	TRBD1	CASSQETAGGIAVAKNIQYF	TGTGCCAGCAGCCAAGAAACAGCAGGGGGAATCGCAGTAGCCAAAAACATTCAGTACTTC
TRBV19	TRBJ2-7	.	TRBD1	CASSARTGGPYEQYF	TGTGCCAGTAGCGCCCGGACAGGGGGGCCCTACGAGCAGTACTTC
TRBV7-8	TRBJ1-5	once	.	CASSLGSGLGQPQHF	TGTGCCAGCAGCTTAGGATCCGGGCTGGGTCAGCCCCAGCATTTT
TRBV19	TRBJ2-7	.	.	CASSNTVYEQYF	TGTGCCAGTAGCAACACAGTCTACGAGCAGTACTTC
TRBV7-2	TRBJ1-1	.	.	CASSLVAGVGTEAFF	TGTGCCAGCAGCTTAGTCGCAGGGGTAGGTACTGAAGCTTTCTTT
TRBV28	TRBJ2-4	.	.	CASSLPGQNKNIQYF	TGTGCCAGCAGTTTGCCAGGGCAAAACAAAAACATTCAGTACTTC
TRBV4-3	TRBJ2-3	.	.	CASSQRSGSTDTQYF	TGCGCCAGCAGCCAAAGGAGCGGGAGCACAGATACGCAGTATTTT
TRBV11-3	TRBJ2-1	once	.	CASSLGTPSGHNEQFF	TGTGCCAGCAGCTTAGGGACTCCCAGCGGGCACAATGAGCAGTTCTTC
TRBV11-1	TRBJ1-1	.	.	CASSFQAGETEAFF	TGTGCCAGCAGCTTCCAGGCAGGGGAAACTGAAGCTTTCTTT
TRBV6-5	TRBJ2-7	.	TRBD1	CASSTIRDRGDEQYF	TGTGCCAGCAGTACTATACGGGACAGGGGGGACGAGCAGTACTTC
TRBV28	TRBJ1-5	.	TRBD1	CASSLQGAFDQPQHF	TGTGCCAGCAGTTTACAGGGGGCGTTTGATCAGCCCCAGCATTTT